These T cell receptor beta chains were read from a single sample in a study of blood T cell repertoires in COVID-19. The protocol was immunoSEQ multiplex PCR, while the TCRdb copy is restricted to in-frame clones and leaves out a portion. The repertoire holds more than 300,000 clones, with about 83% as singletons. The sequenced material came from peripheral blood. Source of these receptors: a woman aged 50 to 60 with acute or convalescent COVID-19. Both conserved end residues are part of each CDR3. D genes are given only for firm matches. Size is omitted from some rows. Given values are once, few, many or a class for expanded clones.

clone_size: few
j_call: TRBJ1-1
v_call: TRBV6-6
cdr3_length: 15
d_call: TRBD1
cdr3_nt: TGTGCCAGCAGTTACGGGGGACAGGTGGGGACTGAAGCTTTCTTT
cdr3_aa: CASSYGGQVGTEAFF

clone_size: once
j_call: TRBJ2-2
v_call: TRBV4-3
cdr3_length: 16
d_call: NA
cdr3_nt: TGCGCCAGCAGCCCAGTCCAAGGGGGACCCACCGGGGAGCTGTTTTTT
cdr3_aa: CASSPVQGGPTGELFF

clone_size: few
j_call: TRBJ1-1
v_call: TRBV18
cdr3_length: 13
d_call: TRBD1
cdr3_nt: TGTGCCACCAAGGGACAGGAGAACACTGAAGCTTTCTTT
cdr3_aa: CATKGQENTEAFF

clone_size: few
j_call: TRBJ2-1
v_call: TRBV7-7
cdr3_length: 15
d_call: TRBD2
cdr3_nt: TGTGCTAGCAGCTTAAGTTCTAGCGGGGGCAATGAGCAGTTCTTC
cdr3_aa: CASSLSSSGGNEQFF

clone_size: NA
j_call: TRBJ2-7
v_call: TRBV7-9
cdr3_length: 16
d_call: TRBD2
cdr3_nt: TGTGCCAGCAGCTTAGGCATTAGCGGGCCTGTCTACGAGCAGTACTTC
cdr3_aa: CASSLGISGPVYEQYF

clone_size: NA
j_call: TRBJ2-7
v_call: TRBV11-3
cdr3_length: 13
d_call: NA
cdr3_nt: TGTGCCAGCAGCGGCCAGGATGGGTACGAGCAGTACTTC
cdr3_aa: CASSGQDGYEQYF

clone_size: NA
j_call: TRBJ1-3
v_call: TRBV14
cdr3_length: 17
d_call: NA
cdr3_nt: TGTGCCAGCAGCACAAAGGGGTTGTGGAACTCTGGAAACACCATATATTTT
cdr3_aa: CASSTKGLWNSGNTIYF

clone_size: NA
j_call: TRBJ2-7
v_call: TRBV28
cdr3_length: 11
d_call: NA
cdr3_nt: TGTGCCAGCAGTTCACCGGGCGAGCAGTACTTC
cdr3_aa: CASSSPGEQYF

clone_size: NA
j_call: TRBJ1-6
v_call: TRBV27
cdr3_length: 16
d_call: TRBD1
cdr3_nt: TGTGCCAGCAGTTCCTTACCGACAGGGTATAATTCACCCCTCCACTTT
cdr3_aa: CASSSLPTGYNSPLHF

clone_size: once
j_call: TRBJ2-7
v_call: TRBV7-9
cdr3_length: 16
d_call: TRBD1
cdr3_nt: TGTGCCAGCAGCTCGTCACTAGTGACAGGGGCCTACGAGCAGTACTTC
cdr3_aa: CASSSSLVTGAYEQYF

clone_size: NA
j_call: TRBJ2-3
v_call: TRBV27
cdr3_length: 18
d_call: TRBD2
cdr3_nt: TGTGCCAGCAGCCGTTTCGGTAGCGGGGGGGGGCACACAGATACGCAGTATTTT
cdr3_aa: CASSRFGSGGGHTDTQYF

clone_size: NA
j_call: TRBJ1-4
v_call: TRBV29-1
cdr3_length: 16
d_call: NA
cdr3_nt: TGCAGCGTTGAGGCATCCGGAGACCTCCTATATGAAAAACTGTTTTTT
cdr3_aa: CSVEASGDLLYEKLFF

clone_size: NA
j_call: TRBJ2-3
v_call: TRBV5-1
cdr3_length: 13
d_call: NA
cdr3_nt: TGCGCCAGCAGCTTGCTGGGAGCAGATACGCAGTATTTT
cdr3_aa: CASSLLGADTQYF

clone_size: NA
j_call: TRBJ1-1
v_call: TRBV7-9
cdr3_length: 15
d_call: TRBD1
cdr3_nt: TGTGCCAGCAGCACCGACAGGGTGGGAGGCACTGAAGCTTTCTTT
cdr3_aa: CASSTDRVGGTEAFF

clone_size: NA
j_call: TRBJ2-1
v_call: TRBV6-2/TRBV6-3
cdr3_length: 16
d_call: NA
cdr3_nt: TGTGCCAGCAGTTACTCTCCAGAGGGCCGCTACAATGAGCAGTTCTTC
cdr3_aa: CASSYSPEGRYNEQFF

clone_size: NA
j_call: TRBJ1-1
v_call: TRBV7-9
cdr3_length: 16
d_call: TRBD1
cdr3_nt: TGTGCCAGCAGCTCATACTTGGGACAGGGTATAGCTGAAGCTTTCTTT
cdr3_aa: CASSSYLGQGIAEAFF

clone_size: NA
j_call: TRBJ2-7
v_call: TRBV15
cdr3_length: 15
d_call: NA
cdr3_nt: TGTGCCACCAGCAAACCACTAGCAGCCCACTACGAGCAGTACTTC
cdr3_aa: CATSKPLAAHYEQYF

clone_size: NA
j_call: TRBJ2-5
v_call: TRBV5-1
cdr3_length: 15
d_call: NA
cdr3_nt: TGCGCCAGCAGCTTGGTGGCGGGCCCCAGGGAGACCCAGTACTTC
cdr3_aa: CASSLVAGPRETQYF

clone_size: NA
j_call: TRBJ2-7
v_call: TRBV7-6
cdr3_length: 15
d_call: TRBD1
cdr3_nt: TGTGCCAGCAGCTTAGCCCGGGACAGCAACTACGAGCAGTACTTC
cdr3_aa: CASSLARDSNYEQYF

clone_size: once
j_call: TRBJ1-1
v_call: TRBV7-3
cdr3_length: 15
d_call: TRBD1
cdr3_nt: TGTGCCAGCAGCTTACGAAGGGGGCTGGGCACTGAAGCTTTCTTT
cdr3_aa: CASSLRRGLGTEAFF

clone_size: NA
j_call: TRBJ1-5
v_call: TRBV7-2
cdr3_length: 15
d_call: NA
cdr3_nt: TGTGCCAGCAGCTTAGAAGGCAGGTACAATCAGCCCCAGCATTTT
cdr3_aa: CASSLEGRYNQPQHF

clone_size: NA
j_call: TRBJ1-5
v_call: TRBV2
cdr3_length: 17
d_call: NA
cdr3_nt: TGTGCCAGCAGTGAAACATCGGGTATCTATAGCAATCAGCCCCAGCATTTT
cdr3_aa: CASSETSGIYSNQPQHF

clone_size: NA
j_call: TRBJ2-2
v_call: TRBV27
cdr3_length: 13
d_call: NA
cdr3_nt: TGTGCCAGCAGTTTTTTACTGATCGGGGAGCTGTTTTTT
cdr3_aa: CASSFLLIGELFF

clone_size: NA
j_call: TRBJ2-7
v_call: TRBV24-1
cdr3_length: 13
d_call: NA
cdr3_nt: TGTGCCACCAGTGACGACAGCCCCTACGAGCAGTACTTC
cdr3_aa: CATSDDSPYEQYF

clone_size: NA
j_call: TRBJ1-3
v_call: TRBV7-2
cdr3_length: 16
d_call: NA
cdr3_nt: TGTGCCAGCAGCGGACAGACAGGTTCCTCTGGAAACACCATATATTTT
cdr3_aa: CASSGQTGSSGNTIYF

clone_size: once
j_call: TRBJ2-5
v_call: TRBV11-3
cdr3_length: 16
d_call: NA
cdr3_nt: TGTGCCAGCAGCTTAGGTGGTCAGGGCGGCGCGGAGACCCAGTACTTC
cdr3_aa: CASSLGGQGGAETQYF

clone_size: NA
j_call: TRBJ1-4
v_call: TRBV25-1
cdr3_length: 16
d_call: TRBD1
cdr3_nt: TGTGCCAGCAGTGCCCGGACAGGGGAGGTACTTGAAAAACTGTTTTTT
cdr3_aa: CASSARTGEVLEKLFF

clone_size: NA
j_call: TRBJ2-1
v_call: TRBV27
cdr3_length: 17
d_call: TRBD2
cdr3_nt: TGTGCCAGCAGTTTATCGGAAACTAGCGGACCTTACAATGAGCAGTTCTTC
cdr3_aa: CASSLSETSGPYNEQFF

clone_size: NA
j_call: TRBJ2-2
v_call: TRBV11-2
cdr3_length: 17
d_call: NA
cdr3_nt: TGTGCCAGCAGCTTAGTCCCCAATTCTAGGTTGGCCGGGGAGCTGTTTTTT
cdr3_aa: CASSLVPNSRLAGELFF

clone_size: NA
j_call: TRBJ1-6
v_call: TRBV6-5
cdr3_length: 16
d_call: NA
cdr3_nt: TGTGCCAGCAGTTACTCGGGCGTAACATATAATTCACCCCTCCACTTT
cdr3_aa: CASSYSGVTYNSPLHF

clone_size: NA
j_call: TRBJ1-2
v_call: TRBV30
cdr3_length: 11
d_call: NA
cdr3_nt: TGTGCCTTTTGGGCTACTTATGGCTACACCTTC
cdr3_aa: CAFWATYGYTF

clone_size: NA
j_call: TRBJ1-4
v_call: TRBV1
cdr3_length: 18
d_call: NA
cdr3_nt: TGCACCAGCAGCCAAGATCCCTGGGGCTTAGTAACTAATGAAAAACTGTTTTTT
cdr3_aa: CTSSQDPWGLVTNEKLFF

clone_size: NA
j_call: TRBJ2-1
v_call: TRBV3-1/TRBV3-2
cdr3_length: 16
d_call: NA
cdr3_nt: TGTGCCAGCAGTCCGACAGGGAGGTTGGGATACAATGAGCAGTTCTTC
cdr3_aa: CASSPTGRLGYNEQFF

clone_size: NA
j_call: TRBJ2-1
v_call: TRBV10-3
cdr3_length: 14
d_call: NA
cdr3_nt: TGTGCCATTAGCGGGACAGTAGATGACAATGAGCAGTTCTTC
cdr3_aa: CAISGTVDDNEQFF

clone_size: few
j_call: TRBJ2-1
v_call: TRBV28
cdr3_length: 16
d_call: TRBD2
cdr3_nt: TGTGCCAGCAGTTCGAGGACTAGCGGGATAGCAAATGAGCAGTTCTTC
cdr3_aa: CASSSRTSGIANEQFF

clone_size: NA
j_call: TRBJ2-1
v_call: TRBV4-2
cdr3_length: 16
d_call: TRBD2
cdr3_nt: TGTGCCAGCAGCCAAGCCACTAGCGGCTCCTACAATGAGCAGTTCTTC
cdr3_aa: CASSQATSGSYNEQFF

clone_size: NA
j_call: TRBJ2-5
v_call: TRBV28
cdr3_length: 15
d_call: NA
cdr3_nt: TGTGCCAGCACCCAGGGGGGCACTAGGAGGGAGACCCAGTACTTC
cdr3_aa: CASTQGGTRRETQYF

clone_size: NA
j_call: TRBJ2-5
v_call: TRBV19
cdr3_length: 17
d_call: TRBD2
cdr3_nt: TGTGCCAGTAGTATAACCCCGACTAGCGGCTTACAAGAGACCCAGTACTTC
cdr3_aa: CASSITPTSGLQETQYF

clone_size: NA
j_call: TRBJ2-5
v_call: TRBV7-2
cdr3_length: 17
d_call: TRBD1
cdr3_nt: TGTGCCAGCAGCTCTGGGACAGGTAGGGCTCGACAAGAGACCCAGTACTTC
cdr3_aa: CASSSGTGRARQETQYF

clone_size: NA
j_call: TRBJ2-1
v_call: TRBV7-2
cdr3_length: 13
d_call: NA
cdr3_nt: TGTGCCAGCAGCTTAGCGAGCGTCAATGAGCAGTTCTTC
cdr3_aa: CASSLASVNEQFF

clone_size: NA
j_call: TRBJ2-2
v_call: TRBV28
cdr3_length: 17
d_call: NA
cdr3_nt: TGTGCCAGCAGTTTGTCTCCGGGAACCCCGAACACCGGGGAGCTGTTTTTT
cdr3_aa: CASSLSPGTPNTGELFF

clone_size: NA
j_call: TRBJ1-3
v_call: TRBV18
cdr3_length: 19
d_call: TRBD1
cdr3_nt: TGTGCCAGCTCACCACAAAGACAGGGCTATCTACTCTCTGGAAACACCATATATTTT
cdr3_aa: CASSPQRQGYLLSGNTIYF

clone_size: NA
j_call: TRBJ2-7
v_call: TRBV27
cdr3_length: 14
d_call: NA
cdr3_nt: TGTGCCAGCAGTTTAGGGCTAGCCGACCTCCGGTGGTACTTC
cdr3_aa: CASSLGLADLRWYF

clone_size: few
j_call: TRBJ2-7
v_call: TRBV2
cdr3_length: 12
d_call: NA
cdr3_nt: TGTGCCAGCAGCGTCGACAGCTACGAGCAGTACTTC
cdr3_aa: CASSVDSYEQYF

clone_size: NA
j_call: TRBJ2-3
v_call: TRBV28
cdr3_length: 16
d_call: TRBD1
cdr3_nt: TGTGCCAGCAGTTTACAAACAGGGGGCGGGGCAGATACGCAGTATTTT
cdr3_aa: CASSLQTGGGADTQYF

clone_size: NA
j_call: TRBJ1-2
v_call: TRBV3-1/TRBV3-2
cdr3_length: 19
d_call: NA
cdr3_nt: TGTGCCAGCAGCCCTTCCCTAGCGGTGGAGGCCCCCTGGGGAGAAGGCTACACCTTC
cdr3_aa: CASSPSLAVEAPWGEGYTF

clone_size: once
j_call: TRBJ2-1
v_call: TRBV5-1
cdr3_length: 15
d_call: NA
cdr3_nt: TGCGCCAGCAACCCCATAGCGGCACCCTCCGGAGAGCAGTTCTTC
cdr3_aa: CASNPIAAPSGEQFF

clone_size: NA
j_call: TRBJ2-1
v_call: TRBV4-3
cdr3_length: 16
d_call: NA
cdr3_nt: TGCGCCAGCAGCCAAGAGTCTGAGATGTCCTACAATGAGCAGTTCTTC
cdr3_aa: CASSQESEMSYNEQFF